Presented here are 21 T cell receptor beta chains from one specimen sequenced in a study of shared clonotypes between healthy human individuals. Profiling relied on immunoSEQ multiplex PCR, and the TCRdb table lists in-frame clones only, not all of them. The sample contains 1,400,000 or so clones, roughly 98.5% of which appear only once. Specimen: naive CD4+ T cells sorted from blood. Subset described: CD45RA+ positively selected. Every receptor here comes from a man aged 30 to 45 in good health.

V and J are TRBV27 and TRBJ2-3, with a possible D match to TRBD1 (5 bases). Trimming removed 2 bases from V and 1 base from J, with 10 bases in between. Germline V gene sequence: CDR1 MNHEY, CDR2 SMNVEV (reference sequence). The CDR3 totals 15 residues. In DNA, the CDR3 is TGTGCCAGCAGTTTAGGGGCGGCTCGCACAGATACGCAGTATTTT. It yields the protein CASSLGAARTDTQYF.

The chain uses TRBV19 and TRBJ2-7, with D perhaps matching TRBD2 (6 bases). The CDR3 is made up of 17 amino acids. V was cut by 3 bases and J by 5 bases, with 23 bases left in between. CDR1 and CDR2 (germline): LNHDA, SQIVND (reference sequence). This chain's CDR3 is CASSIGGRGVGLNEQYF. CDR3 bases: TGTGCCAGTAGTATCGGAGGCCGCGGGGTAGGGCTTAACGAGCAGTACTTC.

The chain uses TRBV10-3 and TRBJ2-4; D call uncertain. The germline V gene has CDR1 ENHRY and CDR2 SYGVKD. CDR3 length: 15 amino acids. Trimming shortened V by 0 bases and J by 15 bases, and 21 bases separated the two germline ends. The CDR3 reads CAISESELSGGVRYF. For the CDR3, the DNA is TGTGCCATCAGTGAGTCCGAACTGAGTGGTGGAGTTCGGTACTTC.

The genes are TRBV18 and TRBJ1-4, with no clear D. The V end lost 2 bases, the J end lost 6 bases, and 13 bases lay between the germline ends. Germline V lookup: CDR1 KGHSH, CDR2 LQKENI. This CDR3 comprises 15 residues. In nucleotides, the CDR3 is TGTGCCAGCTCACCAAACCGGGCCGAGGATGAAAAACTGTTTTTT. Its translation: CASSPNRAEDEKLFF.

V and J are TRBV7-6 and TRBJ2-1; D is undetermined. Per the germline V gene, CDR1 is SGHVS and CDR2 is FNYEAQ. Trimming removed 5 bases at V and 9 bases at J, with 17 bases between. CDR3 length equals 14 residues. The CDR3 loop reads CASSQKSNAIEQFF. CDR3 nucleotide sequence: TGTGCCAGCAGCCAAAAGAGCAACGCAATTGAGCAGTTCTTC.

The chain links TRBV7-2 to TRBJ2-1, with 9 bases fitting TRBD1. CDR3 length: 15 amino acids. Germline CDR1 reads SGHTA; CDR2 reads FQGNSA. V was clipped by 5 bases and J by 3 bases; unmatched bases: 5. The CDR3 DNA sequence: TGTGCCAGCAGCGCCCGGGACAGGGTCTACAATGAGCAGTTCTTC. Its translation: CASSARDRVYNEQFF.

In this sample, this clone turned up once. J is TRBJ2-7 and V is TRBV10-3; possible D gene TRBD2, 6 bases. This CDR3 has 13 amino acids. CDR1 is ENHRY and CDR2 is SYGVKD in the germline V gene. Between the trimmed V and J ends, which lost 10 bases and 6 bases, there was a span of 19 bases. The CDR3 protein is CANRGGTSAEQYF. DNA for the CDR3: TGTGCCAACCGAGGAGGGACGAGTGCCGAGCAGTACTTC.

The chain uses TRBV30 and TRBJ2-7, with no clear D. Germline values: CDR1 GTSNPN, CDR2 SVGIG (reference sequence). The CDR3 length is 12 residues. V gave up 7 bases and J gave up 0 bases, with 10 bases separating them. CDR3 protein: CAYEWGSYEQYF. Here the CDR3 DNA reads TGTGCCTACGAATGGGGCTCCTACGAGCAGTACTTC.

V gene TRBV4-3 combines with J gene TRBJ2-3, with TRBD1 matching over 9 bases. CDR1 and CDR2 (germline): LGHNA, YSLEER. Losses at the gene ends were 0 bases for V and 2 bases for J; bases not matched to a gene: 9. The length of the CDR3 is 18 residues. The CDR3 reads CASSQDGTGRLYTDTQYF. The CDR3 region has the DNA TGCGCCAGCAGCCAAGATGGGACAGGGAGGCTTTACACAGATACGCAGTATTTT.

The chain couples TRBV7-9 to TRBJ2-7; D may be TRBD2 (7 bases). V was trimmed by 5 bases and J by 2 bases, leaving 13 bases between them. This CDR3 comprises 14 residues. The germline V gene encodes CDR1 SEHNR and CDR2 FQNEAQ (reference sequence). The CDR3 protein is CASSEMGGPYEQYF. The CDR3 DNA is TGTGCCAGCAGCGAAATGGGGGGGCCCTACGAGCAGTACTTC. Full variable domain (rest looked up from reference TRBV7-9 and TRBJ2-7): DTGVSQNPRHKITKRGQNVTFRCDPISEHNRLYWYRQTLGQGPEFLTYFQNEAQLEKSRLLSDRFSAERPKGSFSTLEIQRTEQGDSAMYLCASSEMGGPYEQYFGPGTRLTVT.

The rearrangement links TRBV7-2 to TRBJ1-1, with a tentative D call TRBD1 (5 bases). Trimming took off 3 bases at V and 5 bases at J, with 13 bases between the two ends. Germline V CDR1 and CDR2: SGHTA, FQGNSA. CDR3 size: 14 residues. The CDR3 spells CASSLQGPGTEAFF. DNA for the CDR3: TGTGCCAGCAGCTTGCAGGGTCCGGGAACTGAAGCTTTCTTT.

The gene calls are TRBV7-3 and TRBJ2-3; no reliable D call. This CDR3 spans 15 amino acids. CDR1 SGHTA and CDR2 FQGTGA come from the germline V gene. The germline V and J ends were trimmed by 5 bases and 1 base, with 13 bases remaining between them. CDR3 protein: CASSPTLLGTDTQYF. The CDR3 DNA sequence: TGTGCCAGCAGCCCCACCCTGTTAGGCACAGATACGCAGTATTTT.

The CDR3 DNA sequence: TGTGCCAGTATTGGACAGGGGGCCGTCGGCTACGAGCAGTACTTC. Translated, it gives CASIGQGAVGYEQYF. The chain couples TRBV19 to TRBJ2-7; 11 bases map to TRBD1. This CDR3 has 15 amino acids. V lost 7 bases to trimming and J lost 3 bases; unmatched junction nucleotides: 8. Germline lookup yields CDR1 LNHDA and CDR2 SQIVND (reference sequence).

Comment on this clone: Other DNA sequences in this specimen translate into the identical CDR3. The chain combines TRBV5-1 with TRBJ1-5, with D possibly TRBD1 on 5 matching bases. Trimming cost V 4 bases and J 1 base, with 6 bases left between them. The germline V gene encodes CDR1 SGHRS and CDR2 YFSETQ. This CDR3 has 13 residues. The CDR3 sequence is CASSRDSNQPQHF. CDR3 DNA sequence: TGCGCCAGCAGCCGGGACAGCAATCAGCCCCAGCATTTT.

The CDR3 DNA reads TGTGCCATCAGTGATAGCGGGAGGGCCAGAAATGAGCAGTTCTTC. Protein product: CAISDSGRARNEQFF. V usage is TRBV10-3 and J usage is TRBJ2-1; TRBD2 agrees at 11 bases. The germline CDR1 and CDR2 sequences are ENHRY and SYGVKD. This CDR3 contains 15 residues. Unmatched junction bases numbered 5, after V lost 3 bases and J lost 7 bases.

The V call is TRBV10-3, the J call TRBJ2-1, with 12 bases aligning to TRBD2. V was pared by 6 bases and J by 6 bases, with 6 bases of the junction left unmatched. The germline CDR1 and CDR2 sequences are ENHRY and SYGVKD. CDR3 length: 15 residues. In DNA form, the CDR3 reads TGTGCCATCAGGCACCCTAGCGGGAGGGCCAATGAGCAGTTCTTC. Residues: CAIRHPSGRANEQFF.

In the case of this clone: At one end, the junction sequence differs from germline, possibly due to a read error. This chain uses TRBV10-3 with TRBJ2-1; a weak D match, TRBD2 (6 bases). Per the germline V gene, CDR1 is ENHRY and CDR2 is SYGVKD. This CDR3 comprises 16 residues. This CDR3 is CAISESPGDSYHEQFF. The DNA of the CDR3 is TGTGCCATCAGTGAGTCACCTGGGGACTCCTACCATGAGCAGTTCTTC.

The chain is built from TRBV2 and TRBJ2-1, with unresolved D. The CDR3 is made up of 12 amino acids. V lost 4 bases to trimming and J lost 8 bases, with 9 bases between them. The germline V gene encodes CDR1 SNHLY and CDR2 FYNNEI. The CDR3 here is CASSVNAYEQFF. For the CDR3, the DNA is TGTGCCAGCAGTGTAAACGCCTATGAGCAGTTCTTC.

The CDR3 DNA is TGTGCCAGCAGCGGGGGAGGCGGGGATCGTGGCTACACCTTC. Encoded protein: CASSGGGGDRGYTF. The chain employs TRBV6-6 and TRBJ1-2; possible D gene TRBD1, 5 bases. Germline CDR1 is MNHNY and CDR2 is SVGAGI (reference sequence). This CDR3 region has 14 residues. Trimming removed 6 bases from V and 7 bases from J, with 18 bases in between.

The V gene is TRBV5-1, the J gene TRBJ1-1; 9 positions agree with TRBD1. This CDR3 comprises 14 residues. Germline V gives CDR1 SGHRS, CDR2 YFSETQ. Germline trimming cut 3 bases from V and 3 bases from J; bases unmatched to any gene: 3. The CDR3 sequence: CASSYRGRDTEAFF. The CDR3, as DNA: TGCGCCAGCAGCTACAGGGGGCGAGACACTGAAGCTTTCTTT. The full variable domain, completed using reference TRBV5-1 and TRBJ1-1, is KAGVTQTPRYLIKTRGQQVTLSCSPISGHRSVSWYQQTPGQGLQFLFEYFSETQRNKGNFPGRFSGRQFSNSRSEMNVSTLELGDSALYLCASSYRGRDTEAFFGQGTRLTVV.

The CDR3 DNA reads TGTGCCAGCAGCCGCGACTCCCCCCCCTACAATGAGCAGTTCTTC. Translation gives CASSRDSPPYNEQFF. This sequence joins TRBV5-4 and TRBJ2-1; D gene unclear. Germline V gene sequence: CDR1 SGHNT, CDR2 YYREEE (reference sequence). This CDR3 region has 15 residues. Trimming left V 4 bases short and J 2 bases short, with 13 bases between.